This T cell receptor (beta chain) was sequenced for a study of siplizumab effects on memory and regulatory T cells. Using immunoSEQ multiplex PCR, the repertoire was profiled, and TCRdb retains in-frame clones only, with some absent. The sample records about 64,000 clones, 90% to 97% being singletons. Details on this clone: What it recognizes is unknown.

Study outcomes and limitations: Tregs that proliferated in siplizumab cultures did not have their suppressive function confirmed. Major contributors to the alloresponse seemed to be naive T cells, which also appeared more diverse than memory cells. There were only a minor fraction of alloreactive clones that mapped to unstimulated subsets. A naive or memory phenotype could not be assigned to roughly 75-97% of the proliferating CD4+ or CD8+ clones.

Sequencing was performed on naive CD8+ T cells sorted from blood. The source of this sequence is a human donor in good health.

This chain's CDR3 is CASSLGQLSYEQYF. The DNA of the CDR3 is TGCGCCAGCAGCTTGGGCCAGCTATCCTACGAGCAGTACTTC. V gene TRBV5-1 combines with J gene TRBJ2-7; no firm D call. Deletions cut 0 bases from V and 1 base from J, with 8 bases between. The CDR3 is 14 residues long. From germline, CDR1 is SGHRS and CDR2 YFSETQ.